The 5 T cell receptor beta chains reported below all come from one sample, sequenced in a study of blood T cell repertoires in COVID-19. Clones were read by immunoSEQ multiplex PCR, and TCRdb kept only the in-frame ones, dropping some. Among some 260,000 clones listed, under 90% were seen once. Specimen: peripheral blood. The receptor source for this set is a woman under 30 with acute or convalescent COVID-19.

CDR3 in amino acids: CASSPREGGGFLDTEAFF. The CDR3 DNA follows: TGTGCCAGCTCACCCAGGGAGGGAGGTGGATTTTTGGACACTGAAGCTTTCTTT. The rearrangement uses TRBV18 and TRBJ1-1, with a weak D call TRBD1 (5 bases). V was trimmed by 3 bases and J by 3 bases, leaving 23 bases between them. The CDR3 runs 18 residues. Germline CDR1 is KGHSH and CDR2 is LQKENI.

The V and J genes are TRBV20-1 and TRBJ1-1; D perhaps matches TRBD1 (5 bases). CDR1 is DFQATT and CDR2 is SNEGSKA in the germline V gene (reference sequence). CDR3 length equals 11 residues. Trimming shortened V by 8 bases and J by 7 bases, and 14 bases separated the two germline ends. CDR3 coding DNA: TGCAGTCCAAGACAAGACAGTGAAGCTTTCTTT. It codes for CSPRQDSEAFF.

The V call is TRBV6-1, the J call TRBJ1-4; D gene uncertain. Trimming took 1 base from V and 2 from J, leaving 8 bases between them. Germline loops: CDR1 MNHNS, CDR2 SASEGT. The CDR3 extends over 15 amino acids. The CDR3 bases are TGTGCCAGCAGTGAAGTCCCGTATACTAATGAAAAACTGTTTTTT. Its protein is CASSEVPYTNEKLFF.

The V and J genes are TRBV6-5 and TRBJ2-1; 15 bases map to TRBD2. The CDR3 loop spans 13 amino acids. The junction had 3 bases not matched to a gene; V was cut back by 5 bases and J by 13 bases. Germline CDR1 reads MNHEY; CDR2 reads SVGAGI. The DNA of the CDR3 is TGTGCCAGCAGTCCGGGACTAGCGGGAGGTCAGTTCTTC. Amino acids: CASSPGLAGGQFF.

The chain employs TRBV19 and TRBJ2-3, with D possibly being TRBD2 (7 bases). Trimming shortened V by 7 bases and J by 0 bases, and 26 bases separated the two germline ends. The CDR3 has 19 amino acids. Germline CDR1 LNHDA, CDR2 SQIVND (reference sequence). This CDR3 reads CASNRRGASGLASTDTQYF. The CDR3, as DNA: TGTGCCAGTAATCGTCGGGGGGCTAGCGGACTTGCTAGCACAGATACGCAGTATTTT.